These 19 T cell receptor beta chains originate from one sample sequenced in a study of identical twins. Each CDR3 protein is one row after TCRdb ran MiXCR on the 5' RACE reads. The data contain approximately 280,000 distinct CDR3 sequences, about 8.1% of them singletons. The sample also formed part of further work on yellow fever vaccine responses in identical twins.

Sequenced input: memory (CD45RO+) T cells sorted from blood. The receptors here all came from a woman aged 18-30 years in good health.

V is TRBV13 and J is TRBJ2-7; 9 bases are shared with TRBD2. Per germline, CDR1 PRHDT and CDR2 FYEKMQ (reference sequence). The CDR3 length is 16 residues. The V and J ends lost 5 bases and 5 bases, in that order; junction bases with no gene match: 13. As DNA, the CDR3 is TGTGCCAGCAGCCATACTAGACTAGCGGAGGGGAACGAGCAGTACTTC. Its translation is CASSHTRLAEGNEQYF.

The sample holds many counts of this clonotype. The chain links TRBV6-5 to TRBJ2-7; D might be TRBD1 or TRBD2, each matching 5 bases. CDR1 MNHEY and CDR2 SVGAGI come from the germline V gene. The CDR3 sequence is 15 residues long. V shed 4 bases and J shed 5 bases, with 18 bases lying between them. Written as DNA, the CDR3 is TGTGCCAGCAGTTCGGGACGACCAACCCTAAACGAGCAGTACTTC. This translates into CASSSGRPTLNEQYF.

This clonotype has at least ten counts. V usage is TRBV10-3 and J usage is TRBJ2-1; a weak D match, TRBD1 (5 bases). Germline CDR1 is ENHRY and CDR2 is SYGVKD. The CDR3 contains 12 residues. V was trimmed by 2 bases and J by 11 bases, leaving 10 bases between them. Written as DNA, the CDR3 is TGTGCCATCAGTGAGATTCGACAGAAGCAGTTCTTC. Its protein is CAISEIRQKQFF.

This chain uses TRBV29-1 with TRBJ1-5, with 7 bases that match TRBD1. The germline V gene has CDR1 SQVTM and CDR2 ANQGSEA. The CDR3 totals 13 residues. Losses at the gene ends were 4 bases for V and 6 bases for J; bases not matched to a gene: 6. The CDR3 coding sequence is TGCAGCGTTGGCACAGGGGAGGCTCAGCCCCAGCATTTT. It codes for CSVGTGEAQPQHF.

The table lists this clonotype with a few counts. The gene calls are TRBV20-1 and TRBJ2-1, with a tentative D call TRBD2 (5 bases). The CDR3 spans 16 residues. V lost 0 bases to trimming and J lost 6 bases, with 18 bases between them. Germline V lookup: CDR1 DFQATT, CDR2 SNEGSKA (reference sequence). CDR3 coding DNA: TGCAGTGCTAGAGATTTGGCCGAGGGCGTTCTCAATGAGCAGTTCTTC. As protein: CSARDLAEGVLNEQFF.

The table lists this clonotype with a few counts. The chain uses TRBV28 and TRBJ2-1, with D perhaps TRBD1 or TRBD2 (5 bases each). The V end was cut by 3 bases, the J end by 9 bases, with 15 bases between. Germline lookup yields CDR1 MDHEN and CDR2 SYDVKM. This CDR3 region has 14 residues. This chain's CDR3 is CASSFSARGAEQFF. The CDR3 DNA follows: TGTGCCAGCAGTTTTTCGGCTAGGGGAGCTGAGCAGTTCTTC.

This clonotype has at least ten counts. The chain uses TRBV4-1 and TRBJ2-7, with 7 bases that match TRBD1. Looked up from germline, CDR1 is MGHRA and CDR2 is YSYEKL. This CDR3 is built from 17 residues. V gave up 1 base and J gave up 0 bases; unmatched junction bases: 9. The CDR3: CASSQAGFGDSSYEQYF. In nucleotides, the CDR3 is TGCGCCAGCAGCCAAGCAGGGTTTGGGGACAGCTCCTACGAGCAGTACTTC.

Details on this clonotype: A clone one base away is much larger, so this may be a read error. Written as DNA, the CDR3 is TGTGCCCGTAAGACAGGGCCAGCCTACGAGCAGTACGTC. Translating gives CARKTGPAYEQYV. The chain links TRBV28 to TRBJ2-7; 7 bases agree with TRBD1. The CDR3 is made up of 13 amino acids. Trimming cost V 11 bases and J 2 bases; bases outside gene matches: 9. Germline CDR1 reads MDHEN; CDR2 reads SYDVKM.

This clonotype was observed many times. The rearrangement links TRBV24-1 to TRBJ1-2; no firm D call. The CDR3 spans 13 residues. V dropped 5 bases and J dropped 4 bases, with 10 bases sitting between them. CDR1 KGHDR and CDR2 SFDVKD come from the germline V gene. CDR3 region: CATSAGEPYGYTF. The DNA of the CDR3 is TGTGCCACCAGTGCCGGGGAGCCCTATGGCTACACCTTC.

The CDR3 nucleotides are TGTGCCAGCAGTGACTCTGCGGGGTTGAACACCGGGGAGCTGTTTTTT. Protein sequence: CASSDSAGLNTGELFF. This chain joins TRBV6-4 and TRBJ2-2; TRBD2 is a possible D gene (6 bases). CDR3 length: 16 amino acids. Trimming took 0 bases from V and 1 from J, leaving 9 bases between them. Germline CDR1 MRHNA, CDR2 SNTAGT.

The chain couples TRBV20-1 to TRBJ1-6, with D maybe TRBD1 (5 bases). V lost 6 bases and J lost 9, with 12 bases in between. The CDR3 totals 12 residues. Germline-derived CDR1 and CDR2 are DFQATT and SNEGSKA (reference sequence). The CDR3 DNA sequence: TGCAGTGCGGTGTCAGGGAGTTCACCCCTCCACTTT. This encodes CSAVSGSSPLHF.

The V gene is TRBV14, the J gene TRBJ1-1; a weak D match, TRBD1 (5 bases). Germline loops: CDR1 SGHDN, CDR2 FVKESK. This CDR3 region has 17 residues. Trimming shortened V by 2 bases and J by 4 bases, and 20 bases separated the two germline ends. Written as DNA, the CDR3 is TGTGCCAGCAGCCAATTCTCCACAAGAAGGGGAACCACTGAAGCTTTCTTT. As protein: CASSQFSTRRGTTEAFF.

In DNA form, the CDR3 reads TGTGCCAGCAGTGACTCGTCCGGGCACAATGAGCAGTTCTTC. Protein sequence: CASSDSSGHNEQFF. The rearrangement uses TRBV6-4 and TRBJ2-1; D is ambiguous. CDR3 size: 14 residues. The germline CDR1 and CDR2 sequences are MRHNA and SNTAGT. The V end lost 0 bases, the J end lost 5 bases, and 8 bases lay between the germline ends.

This clonotype showed up just a few times. V is TRBV10-3 and J is TRBJ2-3; 10 bases line up with TRBD2. This CDR3 is 14 amino acids long. V lost 6 bases to trimming and J lost 3 bases; unmatched junction nucleotides: 3. The germline V gene encodes CDR1 ENHRY and CDR2 SYGVKD. CDR3 protein: CAIRSAGGTDTQYF. In DNA, the CDR3 is TGTGCCATCAGGTCAGCGGGAGGGACAGATACGCAGTATTTT.

A few counts support this clonotype. The V and J genes are TRBV4-2 and TRBJ2-7; no firm D call. This CDR3 comprises 15 residues. Trimming pared 0 bases from V and 3 bases from J, leaving 12 bases between. Per the germline V gene, CDR1 is LGHNA and CDR2 is YNFKEQ. The CDR3 sequence is CASSQDWPGNYEQYV. The CDR3 DNA reads as TGTGCCAGCAGCCAAGATTGGCCCGGTAACTACGAGCAGTACGTC.

The chain is built from TRBV10-2 and TRBJ1-5, with D perhaps matching TRBD1 (5 bases). V lost 5 bases and J 0 bases, leaving 14 bases between the germline ends. There are 16 residues in the CDR3. The V gene's germline CDR1 is WSHSY and CDR2 SAAADI. This chain's CDR3 is CASSPLGGNSNQPQHF. The CDR3 DNA reads as TGCGCCAGCAGTCCTTTGGGGGGGAATAGCAATCAGCCCCAGCATTTT.

This clonotype was observed a few times. This chain connects TRBV20-1 to TRBJ1-2; D remains ambiguous. This CDR3 has 14 amino acids. The V and J ends lost 4 bases and 4 bases respectively, with 16 bases between them. Germline V gene sequence: CDR1 DFQATT, CDR2 SNEGSKA (reference sequence). CDR3 residues: CSATPTPLGYGYTF. Written as DNA, the CDR3 is TGCAGTGCTACCCCGACACCCCTGGGCTATGGCTACACCTTC.

At least ten counts were recorded for this clonotype. This chain links TRBV2 with TRBJ1-2; perhaps TRBD1 as D (6 bases). The CDR3 loop spans 13 amino acids. V was trimmed by 5 bases and J by 2 bases, leaving 9 bases between them. Per germline, CDR1 SNHLY and CDR2 FYNNEI. The CDR3 spells CASSRTDNYGYTF. The CDR3 DNA reads as TGTGCCAGCAGTAGGACAGACAACTATGGCTACACCTTC.

This clonotype was recorded a few times. This chain uses TRBV10-3 with TRBJ2-6, with TRBD1 matching 11 bases. V shed 3 bases, J shed 4 bases, and the junction held 5 bases outside the gene matches. This CDR3 is built from 17 residues. CDR1 is ENHRY, CDR2 SYGVKD, per germline. The CDR3: CAISELDRGQGANVLTF. DNA for the CDR3: TGTGCCATCAGTGAATTGGACAGGGGGCAAGGGGCCAACGTCCTGACTTTC.